This T cell receptor (beta chain) emerged from a study of cytotoxic CD8 clonotypes in ibrutinib-treated CLL. Overall study: Partial responders approximately 24, complete 2; roughly 12 progressed and 14 stayed in remission by median around 68 months. Samples averaged approximately 260,000 productive templates and 90,000 to 95,000 productive rearrangements. Points from the study as a whole: Starting clonality was above that of age-matched healthy donors and tracked circulating CD8+ T-cell counts.

For TCR beta libraries, about 2.2 micrograms of genomic DNA were obtained from cryopreserved PBMCs. Details on this clone: The antigen is unknown.

J gave up 0 bases and V 3 bases, and 2 bases lay outside the gene matches. Germline V gene lookup returns CDR1 LNHDA and CDR2 SQIVND (reference sequence). This CDR3 is built from 15 residues. Sequencing was performed with immunoSEQ multiplex PCR; in TCRdb, only in-frame clones are kept and a portion is missing. The repertoire has about 200,000 clones, just under 80% of them found once; the top ten carry approximately 10%. V is TRBV19 and J is TRBJ1-1, with TRBD1 matching over 9 bases. The TCR originated in a human donor with chronic lymphocytic leukemia. Material: PBMCs, obtained after 12 months of ibrutinib treatment. Here the CDR3 DNA reads TGTGCCAGTAGTATTTGGACAGGGGTGAACACTGAAGCTTTCTTT. Translation gives CASSIWTGVNTEAFF.